This T cell receptor (beta chain) is drawn from a study of T-cell reconstitution after alpha-beta-depleted transplantation in children. Study-wide results and limits: Alpha-beta T cells about two months after transplant reportedly derived from several hundred expanded graft clones.

As to this clonotype: Its matching antigen is unknown. At one end, the junction sequence differs from germline, possibly due to a read error.

A TCRbeta library incorporating unique molecular identifiers was prepared. TCRdb recomputed calls from the PCR reads with MiXCR, one row per CDR3 protein. The sample includes over 400,000 distinct CDR3 sequences, over 40% seen only once; the top ten take 27%. This CDR3 is 16 amino acids long. Germline V lookup: CDR1 SSHAT, CDR2 FNYEAQ (reference sequence). The sequence was collected from a girl aged 2-10 years with aplastic anemia, due to receive a stem cell transplant. Sequencing was performed on PBMCs, taken before TCRalphabeta/CD19-depleted stem cell transplant. This chain connects TRBV7-7 to TRBJ1-1, with 11 bases aligning to TRBD1. The CDR3 sequence: CASSPGTGGTEDEAFF. CDR3 DNA sequence: TGTGCTAGCAGCCCCGGGACAGGGGGAACCGAGGATGAAGCTTTCTTT.